This T cell receptor (beta chain) was sequenced during a study of T cell changes during pregnancy in multiple sclerosis. V was cut by 5 bases and J by 5 bases, with 7 bases left in between. The CDR3 consists of 11 residues. Germline V gives CDR1 MNHEY, CDR2 SVGAGI. The protocol was immunoSEQ multiplex PCR, while the TCRdb copy is restricted to in-frame clones and leaves out a portion. In the table there are 30,000 or so clones, 91% of which are singletons. The chain carries TRBV6-5 and TRBJ2-7; no definite D call. The input for sequencing was CD8+ T cells from peripheral blood mononuclear cells, taken in the second trimester of pregnancy. The receptor's source is a female donor in good health, enrolled as a control in a pregnancy study. CDR3 nucleotide sequence: TGTGCCAGCAGTCCCCCCAACGAGCAGTACTTC. Translated, it gives CASSPPNEQYF.